This entry features one TCR beta chain sequence. In the source study's methods: By means of reference gene primer amplification, nucleated cell counts were estimated. Assay used: immunoSEQ multiplex PCR; TCRdb lists only in-frame clones, some missing. That table supplies the V and J calls and clone size; D and trimming were determined from the DNA. There are roughly 80,000 clones in the sample; 82% occur only once, and roughly a fifth lies in the top ten. This record comes from a study of blood T cell repertoires in COVID-19. For the study at large: Acute and convalescent COVID-19 specimens originated in the United States, Italy and Spain. Sample material is recorded as cDNA or gDNA derived from T cells, B-cell-depleted T cells, or PBMCs.

Germline CDR1 MDHEN, CDR2 SYDVKM. The V end was cut by 6 bases, the J end by 1 base, with 10 bases between. The CDR3 covers 14 residues. Sequencing was carried out using peripheral blood. V gene TRBV28 combines with J gene TRBJ1-5; the D gene is possibly TRBD1 (6 bases). This TCR came from a human donor in a cohort sampled during active COVID-19. In nucleotides, the CDR3 is TGTGCCAGCAGCACCGGACAGAGCAATCAGCCCCAGCATTTT. Translated, it gives CASSTGQSNQPQHF.